This T cell receptor (beta chain) was profiled in a study of blood T cell repertoires in COVID-19 (dated by TCRdb to 2020 to 2021). Context from the whole study: Samples covering the acute and convalescent phases of COVID-19 were provided by collaborators in the United States, Italy and Spain. Sample metadata almost always included a de-identified subject ID, COVID-19 status, age in years and sex. Samples came from the ongoing ImmuneRACE study (first 160 participants) plus 1,254 subjects from 6 global collaborators. The dataset comprised deeply sampled blood TCRbeta repertoires from subjects exposed to, actively infected with, or recovered from COVID-19. The repertoires were released in a freely available public database intended as a resource for research on the immune response to SARS-CoV-2. Where HLA class I and class II types were available, the types were taken from metadata supplied by the sample provider, not from assay-based typing. The prospective study material was composed of cDNA or gDNA derived from T cells, B-cell-depleted T cells, or PBMCs.

Whole blood was collected in K2EDTA tubes by collaborating institutions according to the institutions' own protocols. For TCRbeta analysis, collaborators shipped samples as frozen whole blood, isolated PBMCs, or DNA extracted from either of those sample types. As concerns this clone: Its binding antigen is unknown. Per-base qualities were not stored, and no clone one base away is much larger.

The CDR3 sequence holds 15 residues, the cysteine and phenylalanine included. The read is trimmed to its CDR3 DNA, 45 bases read in frame from base 1. V is cut back by 6 bases and J by 1 base, with 6 bases in the junction unmatched. As encoded in the germline V gene, CDR1 is MDHEN while CDR2 is SYDVKM. TCRbeta CDR3 regions were amplified from genomic DNA by means of the immunoSEQ Assay, a bias-controlled multiplex PCR. Under the source paper's analysis protocol: Within the assay, amplification of reference gene primers was used to estimate how many nucleated cells each sample contained. To quantify the absolute abundance of each unique TCRbeta CDR3 rearrangement, sequence reads were collapsed and filtered. Productive Simpson clonality was computed per sample as the square root of Simpson's diversity index over productive rearrangements. Drawn from immuneACCESS, this table holds only the in-frame rearrangements with V and J called that TCRdb kept. Clones are partly lost; checked studies trace under half to an unresolved V gene and leave the rest unexplained. That table supplies the V and J calls and clone size; D and trimming were determined from the DNA. Within this sample are 150,000 to 200,000 clones, with about 80% of them counted one time only. The ten biggest clones cover roughly 19% of the sample.

Overall results and qualifications from the work: The amount of clinical and demographic metadata varied by source and participant and was provided uncurated.

Recombination joined TRBV28 with TRBJ2-7; 10 central nucleotides agree with TRBD1. The TCR originated in a woman of 80 years or more with acute or convalescent COVID-19. Sequencing was performed on peripheral blood. CDR3 region: CASRKDRGRSYEQYF. The nucleotide sequence is TGTGCCAGCAGAAAAGACAGGGGGCGATCCTACGAGCAGTACTTC.